This TCR beta chain was identified during a study of blood T cell repertoires in COVID-19. Study-wide background: The United States, Italy and Spain provided the acute and convalescent COVID-19 samples. T cells, B-cell-depleted T cells, or PBMCs supplied cDNA or gDNA.

Per germline, CDR1 LNHDA and CDR2 SQIVND (reference sequence). The length of the CDR3 is 14 residues. The germline V and J ends were trimmed by 7 bases and 0 bases, with 10 bases remaining between them. Original data processing: Reference gene primer amplification gave estimated nucleated cell counts. Assay: immunoSEQ multiplex PCR; the TCRdb copy retains only in-frame clones and omits some. For V, J and clone size, that table is used; D and trimming come from the DNA. Of 150,000 to 200,000 clones in the sample, around 84% were seen once. The chain couples TRBV19 to TRBJ1-3; D is ambiguous. This TCR derives from an elderly woman with acute or convalescent COVID-19. The sequenced material came from peripheral blood. Here the CDR3 reads CASTPVLSGNTIYF. The CDR3 DNA sequence: TGTGCCAGTACCCCGGTCCTCTCTGGAAACACCATATATTTT.